This T cell receptor (beta chain) comes out of a study of blood T cell repertoires in COVID-19. On the study more broadly: The origin of the acute and convalescent COVID-19 samples was the United States, Italy and Spain. PBMCs, B-cell-depleted T cells, or T cells provided the cDNA or gDNA that made up the material.

The V and J ends lost 0 bases and 4 bases respectively, with 13 bases between them. Germline CDR1 reads SGHAT; CDR2 reads FQNNGV. This CDR3 has 15 amino acids. As processed by the authors: The authors estimated nucleated cell counts from reference gene primer amplification. The data were produced by immunoSEQ multiplex PCR, yet TCRdb's version contains in-frame clones alone and is incomplete. For V, J and clone size, that table is used; D and trimming come from the DNA. The sample includes about 140,000 clones, approximately 73% of them seen just once. Sequencing used peripheral blood. This clonotype originated in a man aged 55 to 70 with acute or convalescent COVID-19. The rearrangement uses TRBV11-2 and TRBJ2-7, with D possibly TRBD2 on 6 matching bases. The CDR3 bases are TGTGCCAGCAGCTTAGAAACCGGGACTCAGTACGAGCAGTACTTC. This translates into CASSLETGTQYEQYF.